The rows below give T cell receptor beta chains drawn from one sample of a study of spatial heterogeneity in lung cancer. TCRdb re-called the 5' RACE reads through MiXCR, storing one row per CDR3 protein. Of under 6,000 distinct CDR3 sequences detected, 28% appear once; the ten largest clones hold 40% to 50%. Sample: PBMCs, taken at surgery. Receptor source: a male donor with early-stage non-small cell lung cancer. The CDR3 runs from the conserved cysteine through the conserved F or W. A D gene is named only where the DNA matches it firmly. The size field is filled for only some rows; it gives once, few, many or a size class.

D gene | clone size | J gene | V gene | CDR3 DNA | CDR3 protein
TRBD1 | medium-sized | TRBJ1-4 | TRBV28 | TGTGCCAGCAGTTGGACAGGGACGGCCCCCAATGAAAAACTGTTTTTT | CASSWTGTAPNEKLFF
TRBD1 | few | TRBJ2-4 | TRBV20-1 | TGCAGTGCCCCCGAACAGGGGAACATTCAGTACTTC | CSAPEQGNIQYF
TRBD2 | many | TRBJ2-3 | TRBV29-1 | TGCAGCGCCACTAGCGGGAGTATGGGAGATACGCAGTATTTT | CSATSGSMGDTQYF
TRBD2 | . | TRBJ2-1 | TRBV28 | TGTGCCAGCAGTTTACCCTCAGCGGGGATGTACAATGAGCAGTTCTTC | CASSLPSAGMYNEQFF
TRBD1 | medium-sized | TRBJ1-5 | TRBV27 | TGTGCCAGCAGGGGGGACAGGGGAAGAGGTGATCAGCCCCAGCATTTT | CASRGDRGRGDQPQHF
. | . | TRBJ2-2 | TRBV29-1 | TGCAGCGTTGATTCGGGGGCCACCGGGGAGCTGTTTTTT | CSVDSGATGELFF
TRBD2 | medium-sized | TRBJ2-5 | TRBV11-2 | TGTGCCAGCAGCACGAGCGGGACGCAAGAGACCCAGTACTTC | CASSTSGTQETQYF
. | . | TRBJ2-7 | TRBV7-2 | TGTGCCAGCAGCTCCTGGCGGGCCTACGAGCAGTACTTC | CASSSWRAYEQYF
TRBD2 | . | TRBJ2-7 | TRBV5-1 | TGCGCCAGCAGCTTGGGTACTAGCGGGGGAGGAGACGAGCAGTACTTC | CASSLGTSGGGDEQYF
. | . | TRBJ1-1 | TRBV12-3/TRBV12-4 | TGTGCCAGCAGTTTTTTCGGCAGGGGCGTAGGGACTGAAGCTTTCTTT | CASSFFGRGVGTEAFF
. | . | TRBJ2-1 | TRBV28 | TGTGCCAGCACCATTTGGGGGAGAGATGACGGGCAGTTCTTC | CASTIWGRDDGQFF
. | many | TRBJ1-3 | TRBV12-3/TRBV12-4 | TGTGCCAGCAGTCGGCCCCCAGGGTCCGGCACCATATATTTT | CASSRPPGSGTIYF
. | medium-sized | TRBJ1-1 | TRBV7-9 | TGTGCCAGCAGCCCCCATCATCCTGAAGCTTTCTTT | CASSPHHPEAFF
TRBD2 | medium-sized | TRBJ2-3 | TRBV5-1 | TGCGCCAGCAGCTTATGGGGGGGAAGCACAGATACGCAGTATTTT | CASSLWGGSTDTQYF
. | . | TRBJ1-1 | TRBV7-3 | TGTGCCAGCAGCTTAACGGGGACCCAGCCGAACACTGAAGCTTTCTTT | CASSLTGTQPNTEAFF
. | few | TRBJ2-4 | TRBV6-6 | TGTGCCAGCAGTCCCGACAGCATAGCCAAAAACATTCAGTACTTC | CASSPDSIAKNIQYF
. | once | TRBJ2-5 | TRBV7-9 | TGTGCCAGCAGCCCCGAGGGGAGGCAGACCCAGTACTTC | CASSPEGRQTQYF